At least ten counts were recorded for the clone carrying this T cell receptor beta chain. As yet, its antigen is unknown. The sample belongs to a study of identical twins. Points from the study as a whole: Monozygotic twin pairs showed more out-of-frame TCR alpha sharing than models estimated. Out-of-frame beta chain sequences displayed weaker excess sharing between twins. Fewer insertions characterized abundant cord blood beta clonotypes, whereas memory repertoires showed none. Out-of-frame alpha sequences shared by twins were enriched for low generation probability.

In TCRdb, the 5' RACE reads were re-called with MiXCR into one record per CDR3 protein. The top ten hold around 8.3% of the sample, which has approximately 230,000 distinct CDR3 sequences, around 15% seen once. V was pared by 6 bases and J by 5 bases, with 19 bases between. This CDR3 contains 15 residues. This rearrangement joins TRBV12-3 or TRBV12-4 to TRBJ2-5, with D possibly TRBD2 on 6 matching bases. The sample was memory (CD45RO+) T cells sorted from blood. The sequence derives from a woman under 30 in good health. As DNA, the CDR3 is TGTGCCAGCAGCCACCCGGAGGGTTCATCTGAGACCCAGTACTTC. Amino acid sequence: CASSHPEGSSETQYF.